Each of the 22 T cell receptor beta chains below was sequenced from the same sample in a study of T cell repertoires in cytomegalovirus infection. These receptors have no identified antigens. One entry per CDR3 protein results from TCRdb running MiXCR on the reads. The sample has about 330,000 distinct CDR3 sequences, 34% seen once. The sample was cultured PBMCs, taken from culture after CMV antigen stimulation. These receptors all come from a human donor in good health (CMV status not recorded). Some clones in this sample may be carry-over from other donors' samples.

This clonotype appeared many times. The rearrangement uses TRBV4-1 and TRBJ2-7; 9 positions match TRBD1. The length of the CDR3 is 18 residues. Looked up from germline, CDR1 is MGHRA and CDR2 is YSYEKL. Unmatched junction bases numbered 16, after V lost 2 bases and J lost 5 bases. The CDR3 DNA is TGCGCCAGCAGCCAAATCCGTACAGGGGGCGGAAGAAGGAACGAGCAGTACTTC. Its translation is CASSQIRTGGGRRNEQYF.

In nucleotides, the CDR3 is TGTGCCAGCAGTCCCCGAGAGCGCCGATTCGGGAGCACAGATACGCAGTATTTT. Translated: CASSPRERRFGSTDTQYF. The chain joins TRBV6-2 or TRBV6-3 to TRBJ2-3, with D unclear. The CDR3 is 18 residues long. Trimming stripped 5 bases from V and 0 bases from J, with 21 bases between. The germline V gene has CDR1 MNHEY and CDR2 SVGEGT.

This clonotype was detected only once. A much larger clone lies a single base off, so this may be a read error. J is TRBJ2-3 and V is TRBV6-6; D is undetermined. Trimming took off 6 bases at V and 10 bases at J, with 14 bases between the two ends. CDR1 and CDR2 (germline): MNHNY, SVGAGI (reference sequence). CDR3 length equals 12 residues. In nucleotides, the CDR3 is TGTGCCAGCAGCCCCGACCTCCACGCGCAGTATTTT. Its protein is CASSPDLHAQYF.

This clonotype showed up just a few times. This chain's CDR3 is CSAPDRPSSYNEQFF. In nucleotides, the CDR3 is TGCAGTGCTCCCGACAGGCCCAGCTCCTACAATGAGCAGTTCTTC. This chain uses TRBV20-1 with TRBJ2-1; maybe TRBD1 (6 bases). The ends were cut back, 5 bases at V and 0 bases at J, with 14 bases in the middle. The germline CDR1 and CDR2 sequences are DFQATT and SNEGSKA (reference sequence). The CDR3 is 15 amino acids.

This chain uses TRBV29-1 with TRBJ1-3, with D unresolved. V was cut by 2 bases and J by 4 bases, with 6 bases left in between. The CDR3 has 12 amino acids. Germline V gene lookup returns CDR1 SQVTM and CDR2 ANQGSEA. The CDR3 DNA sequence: TGCAGCGTTGAAACGCTGGGAAACACCATATATTTT. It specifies CSVETLGNTIYF.

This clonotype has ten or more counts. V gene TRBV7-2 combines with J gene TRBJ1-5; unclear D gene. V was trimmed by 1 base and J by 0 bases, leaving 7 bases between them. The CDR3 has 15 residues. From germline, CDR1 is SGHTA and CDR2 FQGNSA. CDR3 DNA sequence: TGTGCCAGCAGCTTAGATGGCTATAGCAATCAGCCCCAGCATTTT. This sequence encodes CASSLDGYSNQPQHF. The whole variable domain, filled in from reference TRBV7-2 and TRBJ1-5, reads GAGVSQSPSNKVTEKGKDVELRCDPISGHTALYWYRQSLGQGLEFLIYFQGNSAPDKSGLPSDRFSAERTGGSVSTLTIQRTQQEDSAVYLCASSLDGYSNQPQHFGDGTRLSIL.

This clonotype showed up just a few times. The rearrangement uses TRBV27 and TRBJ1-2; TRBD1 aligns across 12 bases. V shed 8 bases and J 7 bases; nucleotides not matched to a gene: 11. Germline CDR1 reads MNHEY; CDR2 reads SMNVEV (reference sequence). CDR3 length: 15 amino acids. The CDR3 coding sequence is TGTGCCAGCGGCTCTTGGGACAGGGGGCCACTTGGCTACACCTTC. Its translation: CASGSWDRGPLGYTF.

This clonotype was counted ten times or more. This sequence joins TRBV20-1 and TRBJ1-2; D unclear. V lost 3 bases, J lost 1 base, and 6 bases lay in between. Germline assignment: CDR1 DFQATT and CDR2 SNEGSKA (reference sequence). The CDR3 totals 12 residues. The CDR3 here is CSARDLNYGYTF. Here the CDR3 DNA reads TGCAGTGCTAGGGACCTTAACTATGGCTACACCTTC.

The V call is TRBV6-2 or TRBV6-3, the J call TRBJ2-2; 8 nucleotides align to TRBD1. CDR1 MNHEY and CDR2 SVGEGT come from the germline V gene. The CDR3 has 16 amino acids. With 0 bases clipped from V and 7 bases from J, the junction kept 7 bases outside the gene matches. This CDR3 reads CASSYSLRTGSGELFF. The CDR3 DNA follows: TGTGCCAGCAGTTACTCGTTAAGGACAGGGAGCGGGGAGCTGTTTTTT.

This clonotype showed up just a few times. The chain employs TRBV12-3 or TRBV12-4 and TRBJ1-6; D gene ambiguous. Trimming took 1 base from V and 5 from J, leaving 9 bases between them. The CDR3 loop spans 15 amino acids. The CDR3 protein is CASSLDRVDNSPLHF. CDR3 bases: TGTGCCAGCAGTTTAGATAGGGTGGATAATTCACCCCTCCACTTT.

As DNA, the CDR3 is TGTGCCAGCAGCAGCGGCGGGACAGGGGTTAACTATGGCTACACCTTC. It is translated as CASSSGGTGVNYGYTF. V gene TRBV12-3 or TRBV12-4 combines with J gene TRBJ1-2; 10 bases line up with TRBD1. The CDR3 has 16 amino acids. Germline trimming cut 6 bases from V and 1 base from J; bases unmatched to any gene: 8.

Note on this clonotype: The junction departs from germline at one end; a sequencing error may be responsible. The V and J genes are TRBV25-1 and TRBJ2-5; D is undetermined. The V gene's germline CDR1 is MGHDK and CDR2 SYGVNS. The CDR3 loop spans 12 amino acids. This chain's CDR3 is CASSFSLETRYF. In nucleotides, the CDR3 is TGTGCCAGCAGTTTTAGTCTTGAGACCCGGTACTTC.

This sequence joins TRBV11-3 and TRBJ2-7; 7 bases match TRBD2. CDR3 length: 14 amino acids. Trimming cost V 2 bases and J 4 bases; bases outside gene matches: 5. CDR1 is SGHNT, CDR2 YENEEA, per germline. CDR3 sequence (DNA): TGTGCCAGCAGCTTAATGGGCGGGAGTTACGAGCAGTACGTC. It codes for CASSLMGGSYEQYV.

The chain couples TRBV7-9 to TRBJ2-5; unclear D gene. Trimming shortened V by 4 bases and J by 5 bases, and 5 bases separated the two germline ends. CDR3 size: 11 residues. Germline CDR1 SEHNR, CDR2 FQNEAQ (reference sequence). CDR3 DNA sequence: TGTGCCAGCAGCTCTTTGGAGACCCAGTACTTC. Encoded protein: CASSSLETQYF. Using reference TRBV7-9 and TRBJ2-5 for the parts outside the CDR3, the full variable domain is DTGVSQNPRHKITKRGQNVTFRCDPISEHNRLYWYRQTLGQGPEFLTYFQNEAQLEKSRLLSDRFSAERPKGSFSTLEIQRTEQGDSAMYLCASSSLETQYFGPGTRLLVL.

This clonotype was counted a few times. CDR3 bases: TGTGCCAGCTCCCTGGACCTCTTCGGTGAAAAACTGTTTTTT. Translated, it gives CASSLDLFGEKLFF. The chain employs TRBV7-2 and TRBJ1-4, with D uncertain. V lost 8 bases to trimming and J lost 7 bases, with 17 bases between them. Germline lookup yields CDR1 SGHTA and CDR2 FQGNSA. This CDR3 comprises 14 residues.

The chain's CDR3 is CASSLVSADTGELFF. The DNA of the CDR3 is TGTGCCAGCAGCTTAGTTTCCGCTGACACCGGGGAGCTGTTTTTT. V is TRBV7-2 and J is TRBJ2-2; D remains unclear. The germline gives CDR1 SGHTA, CDR2 FQGNSA. The CDR3 is 15 residues long. Trimming took 1 base from V and 3 from J, leaving 9 bases between them.

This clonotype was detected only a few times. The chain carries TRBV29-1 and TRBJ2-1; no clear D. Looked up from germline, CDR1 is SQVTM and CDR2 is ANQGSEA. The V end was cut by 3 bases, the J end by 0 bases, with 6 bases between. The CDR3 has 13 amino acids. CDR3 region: CSVEAYSYNEQFF. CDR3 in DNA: TGCAGCGTTGAGGCCTACTCCTACAATGAGCAGTTCTTC.

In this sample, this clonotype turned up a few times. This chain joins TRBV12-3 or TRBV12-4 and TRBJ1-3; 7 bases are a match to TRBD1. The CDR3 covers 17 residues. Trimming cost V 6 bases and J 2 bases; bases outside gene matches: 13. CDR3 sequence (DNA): TGTGCCAGCAGGAAAACTACAGGGGACGATACTGGAAACACCATATATTTT. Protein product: CASRKTTGDDTGNTIYF.

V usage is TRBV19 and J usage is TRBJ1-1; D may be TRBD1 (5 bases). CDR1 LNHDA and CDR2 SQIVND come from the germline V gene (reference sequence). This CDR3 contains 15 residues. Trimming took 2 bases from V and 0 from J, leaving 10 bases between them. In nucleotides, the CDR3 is TGTGCCAGTAGTATACAGGGTCCTATGAACACTGAAGCTTTCTTT. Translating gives CASSIQGPMNTEAFF.

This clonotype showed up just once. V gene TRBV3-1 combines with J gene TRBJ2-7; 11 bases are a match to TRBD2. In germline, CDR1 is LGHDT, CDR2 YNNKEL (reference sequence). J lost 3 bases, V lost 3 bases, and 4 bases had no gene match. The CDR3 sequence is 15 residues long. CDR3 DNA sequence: TGTGCCAGCAGCCAGAGTAGCGGGAGGGGCTACGAGCAGTACGTC. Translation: CASSQSSGRGYEQYV.

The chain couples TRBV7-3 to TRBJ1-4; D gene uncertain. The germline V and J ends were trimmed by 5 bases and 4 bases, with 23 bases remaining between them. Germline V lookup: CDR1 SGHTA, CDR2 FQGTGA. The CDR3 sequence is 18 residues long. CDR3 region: CASSQVAHLSRLNEKLFF. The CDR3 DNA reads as TGTGCCAGCAGCCAAGTGGCCCACCTCTCCCGCCTTAATGAAAAACTGTTTTTT. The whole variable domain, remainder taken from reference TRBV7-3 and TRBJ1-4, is GAGVSQTPSNKVTEKGKYVELRCDPISGHTALYWYRQSLGQGPEFLIYFQGTGAADDSGLPNDRFFAVRPEGSVSTLKIQRTERGDSAVYLCASSQVAHLSRLNEKLFFGSGTQLSVL.

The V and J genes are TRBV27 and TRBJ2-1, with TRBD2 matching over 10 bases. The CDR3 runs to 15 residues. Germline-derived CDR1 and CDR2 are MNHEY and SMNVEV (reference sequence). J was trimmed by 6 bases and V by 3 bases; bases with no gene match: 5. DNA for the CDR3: TGTGCCAGCAGTTTTGTTAGCGGGAGGTTCAATGAGCAGTTCTTC. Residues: CASSFVSGRFNEQFF.